This T cell receptor beta chain originates from a study of T cell repertoires in cytomegalovirus infection. Points on this clonotype: The antigen is not known.

Study results and limitations: There were carriers of CMV plus the relevant HLA, and cumulative public TCR beta family frequency identified them. HLA-C-restricted CMV clonotypes gave the most frequent clonotype in two of eight donors.

TCRdb reprocessed the reads via MiXCR and lists one record per CDR3 protein. The sample carries approximately 500,000 distinct CDR3 sequences, about 10% recorded once. Germline CDR1 SGDLS, CDR2 YYNGEE. The CDR3 covers 17 residues. Deletions cut 3 bases from V and 3 bases from J, with 19 bases between. Sample: PBMCs. This chain joins TRBV9 and TRBJ2-1; D perhaps matches TRBD2 (6 bases). The receptor's source is a human donor in good health (CMV status not recorded). Some clones in this sample may be carry-over from other donors' samples. DNA of the CDR3: TGTGCCAGCAGCGCAGATTTACCGGGACTCGTCTACAATGAGCAGTTCTTC. It specifies CASSADLPGLVYNEQFF.